This T cell receptor beta chain came from a study of blood T cells in healthy people across ages. The study, taken as a whole, reports: The unsorted PBMCs prevented any conclusive comparison of naive versus antigen-experienced cells. There was a strong correlation between TCR beta diversity and naive T cell percentage.

The sample holds one count of this clonotype. Its matching antigen is unknown. The junction differs from germline at one of its ends, possibly a read error. Sample-barcoded 5' priming and a J-beta primer mix drove a second PCR of about 6 to 12 cycles. Carrying 12 random nucleotides, a template-switch adaptor labeled each individual cDNA molecule. TCRdb called the 5' RACE reads again in MiXCR, with one record for every CDR3 protein. Of 1.5 million to 2 million distinct CDR3 sequences detected, 30% to 35% appear once; the ten largest clones hold roughly 10%. The TCR sequence derives from a woman between 25 and 40 years old in good health. The sequenced material came from blood.

CDR3 amino acids: CASSRNVQATQYF. The CDR3 DNA is TGTGCCAGCTCCAGAAATGTTCAAGCGACCCAGTACTTC. J is TRBJ2-7 and V is TRBV5-4; D is ambiguous. The better agreement between TRBJ2-5 and the DNA end casts doubt on the J call. The CDR3 is 13 amino acids. Germline CDR1 reads SGHNT; CDR2 reads YYREEE (reference sequence).